These T cell receptor beta chains were read from a single sample in a study of T cell changes during pregnancy in multiple sclerosis. The method was immunoSEQ multiplex PCR; TCRdb's version includes in-frame clones alone and lacks a portion of them. The sample yields some 100,000 clones, roughly 93% seen once. The starting material was peripheral blood, obtained before pregnancy. Receptors originate from a female donor with multiple sclerosis, enrolled in a pregnancy study. Each CDR3 is given without its conserved first and last residue. Fields, in order: J gene, clone size, V gene, CDR3 protein. Where a row states a size, it is once, few, many or the class of an expanded clone; other rows omit it.

J gene: TRBJ2-1; clone size: NA; V gene: TRBV9; CDR3 protein: ASSVGGRGSEQF
J gene: TRBJ2-1; clone size: NA; V gene: TRBV6-1; CDR3 protein: ASSDRLAGGLNEQF
J gene: TRBJ1-4; clone size: NA; V gene: TRBV30; CDR3 protein: AWSVQAATNEKLF
J gene: TRBJ2-1; clone size: NA; V gene: TRBV4-2; CDR3 protein: ASSHEAGTSGSNEQF
J gene: TRBJ2-7; clone size: NA; V gene: TRBV29-1; CDR3 protein: SVGTAYEQY
J gene: TRBJ2-3; clone size: NA; V gene: TRBV11-2; CDR3 protein: ASSSHPSGTPDTQY
J gene: TRBJ1-5; clone size: NA; V gene: TRBV5-4; CDR3 protein: ASSVDGGANQPQH
J gene: TRBJ1-5; clone size: NA; V gene: TRBV27; CDR3 protein: ASSEGQGYSNQPQH
J gene: TRBJ1-2; clone size: once; V gene: TRBV7-9; CDR3 protein: ASSLGQGYGYT
J gene: TRBJ2-3; clone size: NA; V gene: TRBV29-1; CDR3 protein: SVGLAGGWQDTQY
J gene: TRBJ2-3; clone size: NA; V gene: TRBV6-5; CDR3 protein: ASSYSSRDTQY
J gene: TRBJ1-5; clone size: NA; V gene: TRBV2; CDR3 protein: ASRFDRANQPQH
J gene: TRBJ2-4; clone size: NA; V gene: TRBV29-1; CDR3 protein: SVGQGTKNIQY
J gene: TRBJ1-1; clone size: few; V gene: TRBV30; CDR3 protein: AWRGGKGLTGEAF
J gene: TRBJ2-1; clone size: NA; V gene: TRBV4-1; CDR3 protein: ASSQEGQRGNEQF
J gene: TRBJ2-3; clone size: NA; V gene: TRBV19; CDR3 protein: ASSIGPPGAIITDTQY
J gene: TRBJ2-7; clone size: NA; V gene: TRBV19; CDR3 protein: ASSIDGGYEQY
J gene: TRBJ2-2; clone size: NA; V gene: TRBV5-1; CDR3 protein: ASSLRVGELF
J gene: TRBJ1-2; clone size: NA; V gene: TRBV19; CDR3 protein: ASARFGEYGYT
J gene: TRBJ1-1; clone size: NA; V gene: TRBV6-6; CDR3 protein: ASSYDDEVMAEAF
J gene: TRBJ2-7; clone size: NA; V gene: TRBV5-4; CDR3 protein: ASSLRDRGYEQY
J gene: TRBJ1-1; clone size: NA; V gene: TRBV19; CDR3 protein: ASSGGTEAF
J gene: TRBJ2-3; clone size: NA; V gene: TRBV11-2; CDR3 protein: ASSPTGQYVTDTQY